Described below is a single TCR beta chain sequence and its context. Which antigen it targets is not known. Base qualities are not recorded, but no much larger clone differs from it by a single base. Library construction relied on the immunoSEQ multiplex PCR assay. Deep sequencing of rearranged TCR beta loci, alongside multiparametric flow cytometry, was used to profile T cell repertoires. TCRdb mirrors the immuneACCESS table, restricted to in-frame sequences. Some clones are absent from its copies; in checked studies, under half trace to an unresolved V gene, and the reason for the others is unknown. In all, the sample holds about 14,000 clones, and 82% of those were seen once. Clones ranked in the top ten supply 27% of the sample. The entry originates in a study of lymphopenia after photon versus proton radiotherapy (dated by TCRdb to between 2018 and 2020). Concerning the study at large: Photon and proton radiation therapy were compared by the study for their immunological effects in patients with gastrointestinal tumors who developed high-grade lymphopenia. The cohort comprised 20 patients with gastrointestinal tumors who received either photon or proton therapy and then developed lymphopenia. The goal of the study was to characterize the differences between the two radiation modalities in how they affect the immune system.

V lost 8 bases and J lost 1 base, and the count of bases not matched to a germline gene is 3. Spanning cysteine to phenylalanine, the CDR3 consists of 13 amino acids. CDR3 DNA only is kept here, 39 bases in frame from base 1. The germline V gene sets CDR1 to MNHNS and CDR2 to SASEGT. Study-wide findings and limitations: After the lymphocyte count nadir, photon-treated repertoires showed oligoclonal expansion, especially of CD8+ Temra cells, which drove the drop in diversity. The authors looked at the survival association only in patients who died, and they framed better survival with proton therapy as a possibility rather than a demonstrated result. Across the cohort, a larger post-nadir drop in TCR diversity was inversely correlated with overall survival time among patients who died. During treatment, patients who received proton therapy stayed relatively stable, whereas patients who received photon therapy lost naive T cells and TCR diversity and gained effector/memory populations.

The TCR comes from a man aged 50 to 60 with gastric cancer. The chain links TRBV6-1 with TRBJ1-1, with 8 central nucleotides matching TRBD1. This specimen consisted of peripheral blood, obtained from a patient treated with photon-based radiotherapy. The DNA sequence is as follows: TGTGCCAGCGACGGACAGGGGAACACTGAAGCTTTCTTT. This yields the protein CASDGQGNTEAFF.